The 13 T cell receptor beta chains below were found in one sample sequenced in a study of neoadjuvant anti-PD-1 for oral cavity cancer. Profiled with immunoSEQ multiplex PCR; TCRdb holds only in-frame clones, not every one. The profile shows 84,000 or so clones, under 85% of them singletons. The sequencing used PBMCs, collected before nivolumab (anti-PD-1) treatment. The source of these receptors is a person aged 35-80 years with oral cavity squamous cell carcinoma.

The chain recombines TRBV19 with TRBJ2-1; 9 nucleotides align to TRBD1. From germline, CDR1 is LNHDA and CDR2 SQIVND (reference sequence). This CDR3 comprises 15 residues. V lost 11 bases and J lost 1; bases outside the gene matches: 9. CDR3 sequence (DNA): TGTGCCGCCTCGGCGGGACAGGGATCCTACAATGAGCAGTTCTTC. Amino acid sequence: CAASAGQGSYNEQFF.

The chain carries TRBV28 and TRBJ1-1; no firm D call. Looked up from germline, CDR1 is MDHEN and CDR2 is SYDVKM. V was pared by 8 bases and J by 1 base, with 11 bases between. The CDR3 covers 13 residues. CDR3 bases: TGTGCCAGCCTGCCCGGGCCGAACACTGAAGCTTTCTTT. It is translated as CASLPGPNTEAFF.

V and J are TRBV7-3 and TRBJ2-2; D possibly corresponds to TRBD1 (5 bases). Germline V lookup: CDR1 SGHTA, CDR2 FQGTGA. V lost 1 base to trimming and J lost 5 bases, with 11 bases between them. This CDR3 is 15 amino acids long. CDR3 in amino acids: CASSLIQGPTGELFF. The CDR3 DNA reads TGTGCCAGCAGCTTAATCCAGGGCCCTACCGGGGAGCTGTTTTTT. Looking up the rest from reference TRBV7-3 and TRBJ2-2 gives the full variable domain: GAGVSQTPSNKVTEKGKYVELRCDPISGHTALYWYRQSLGQGPEFLIYFQGTGAADDSGLPNDRFFAVRPEGSVSTLKIQRTERGDSAVYLCASSLIQGPTGELFFGEGSRLTVL.

This chain links TRBV10-3 with TRBJ2-2; D remains ambiguous. The CDR3 is 13 residues long. V shed 11 bases and J shed 2 bases, with 12 bases lying between them. The germline CDR1 and CDR2 sequences are ENHRY and SYGVKD. In DNA, the CDR3 is TGTGCCCTCGCGGAGCCTAACACCGGGGAGCTGTTTTTT. Translated, it gives CALAEPNTGELFF.

CDR3 in amino acids: CASSQEPPGAGSSGNTIYF. CDR3 sequence (DNA): TGCGCCAGCAGCCAAGAACCTCCGGGGGCGGGTAGCTCTGGAAACACCATATATTTT. V is TRBV4-1 and J is TRBJ1-3; perhaps TRBD1 as D (6 bases). The CDR3 extends over 19 amino acids. CDR1 is MGHRA and CDR2 is YSYEKL in the germline V gene. V was pared by 0 bases and J by 0 bases, with 18 bases between.

Concerning this clone itself: A junction end diverges from the germline sequence, so it may reflect a read error. The chain is built from TRBV7-7 and TRBJ2-5, with D tentatively TRBD2 (5 bases). Germline loops: CDR1 SSHAT, CDR2 FNYEAQ (reference sequence). This CDR3 is built from 13 residues. The CDR3 DNA reads TGTGCTAGCAGCTTGGGAGTTACAGAGACCCAGTACTTC. The encoded protein is CASSLGVTETQYF.

This rearrangement joins TRBV9 to TRBJ2-1, with TRBD2 matching over 9 bases. J was trimmed by 1 base and V by 0 bases; bases with no gene match: 2. Germline V gene lookup returns CDR1 SGDLS and CDR2 YYNGEE. The CDR3 runs 16 residues. The CDR3 sequence: CASSVGTSASYNEQFF. The CDR3 nucleotides read TGTGCCAGCAGCGTAGGGACTAGCGCATCCTACAATGAGCAGTTCTTC. Based on the CDR3 plus reference TRBV9 and TRBJ2-1, the full variable domain is DSGVTQTPKHLITATGQRVTLRCSPRSGDLSVYWYQQSLDQGLQFLIQYYNGEERAKGNILERFSAQQFPDLHSELNLSSLELGDSALYFCASSVGTSASYNEQFFGPGTRLTVL.

The chain uses TRBV9 and TRBJ2-2; TRBD2 matches at 9 bases. The V and J ends lost 4 bases and 7 bases, in that order; junction bases with no gene match: 11. The CDR3 spans 16 residues. CDR1 and CDR2 from the germline V gene are SGDLS and YYNGEE. Here the CDR3 reads CASSLTAGGLIGELFF. The CDR3 DNA is TGTGCCAGCAGCCTTACGGCGGGGGGGCTCATCGGGGAGCTGTTTTTT.

The J gene is TRBJ2-5, the V gene TRBV10-3; 14 positions match TRBD2. V was clipped by 4 bases and J by 5 bases; unmatched bases: 15. The CDR3 sequence is 19 residues long. Germline assignment: CDR1 ENHRY and CDR2 SYGVKD. The DNA for the CDR3 is TGTGCCATCAGTGTGGGGCCGGGACTAGCGGGAGAGTTCCGGGAGACCCAGTACTTC. Its protein is CAISVGPGLAGEFRETQYF.

The gene calls are TRBV6-5 and TRBJ2-2, with 7 bases fitting TRBD2. Unmatched junction bases numbered 6, after V lost 4 bases and J lost 1 base. This CDR3 spans 16 amino acids. Per the germline V gene, CDR1 is MNHEY and CDR2 is SVGAGI. This CDR3 is CASSLGLAVNTGELFF. The CDR3 nucleotides read TGTGCCAGCAGTTTAGGCCTAGCGGTGAACACCGGGGAGCTGTTTTTT.

The genes are TRBV5-6 and TRBJ2-1; TRBD2 is a possible D gene (6 bases). V was trimmed by 2 bases and J by 0 bases, leaving 21 bases between them. The CDR3 contains 19 residues. Germline V gives CDR1 SGHDT, CDR2 YYEEEE. The chain's CDR3 is CASSLRGGLASSSYNEQFF. The CDR3 DNA sequence: TGTGCCAGCAGCTTACGTGGAGGGTTGGCATCGAGCTCCTACAATGAGCAGTTCTTC. Variable domain in full (rest from reference TRBV5-6 and TRBJ2-1): DAGVTQSPTHLIKTRGQQVTLRCSPKSGHDTVSWYQQALGQGPQFIFQYYEEEERQRGNFPDRFSGHQFPNYSSELNVNALLLGDSALYLCASSLRGGLASSSYNEQFFGPGTRLTVL.

V usage is TRBV27 and J usage is TRBJ2-7; TRBD1 agrees at 9 bases. The CDR3 is made up of 14 amino acids. V lost 10 bases to trimming and J lost 0 bases; unmatched junction nucleotides: 7. Germline V gene lookup returns CDR1 MNHEY and CDR2 SMNVEV (reference sequence). CDR3: CATSPGQGSYEQYF. CDR3 coding DNA: TGTGCCACCTCCCCGGGACAGGGCTCCTACGAGCAGTACTTC.

J is TRBJ1-5 and V is TRBV6-1; the D is unclear. V was cut by 5 bases and J by 0 bases, with 11 bases left in between. The germline V gene has CDR1 MNHNS and CDR2 SASEGT. This CDR3 region has 15 residues. CDR3 in DNA: TGTGCCAGCAGTTTTAACAGCGATAGCAATCAGCCCCAGCATTTT. Protein product: CASSFNSDSNQPQHF.